This TCR beta chain derives from a study of response to subunit inactivated influenza vaccine (dated by TCRdb to about 2018). In the study overall: The study used deep quantitative T cell receptor repertoire profiling to track responses to a trivalent subunit inactivated influenza vaccine. The paper as a whole reports these results and caveats: The authors suggested that each seasonal influenza vaccination may recruit only a limited number of new T cells.

Cut back by 3 bases and 3 bases, the V and J ends lie 20 bases apart. The CDR3 starts with the cysteine, ends with the phenylalanine, and has 18 residues. This entry keeps only the CDR3 DNA: 54 bases, framed from base 1. CDR1 is given as LGHNA and CDR2 as YNFKEQ, both from the germline V gene. This clonotype occurred a few times. No antigen is known for it. The sample holds no much larger clone one base away, and base qualities are not on file. The method behind the library was RT-PCR. Sequencing used an Illumina HiSeq 2500. TCRdb passed the public sequencing reads through fastp at Q25 and MiXCR, retaining productive beta sequences. Records with the same CDR3 protein are collapsed into one entry carrying the most frequent genes and DNA. Here the sample has about 570,000 distinct CDR3 sequences; about 10% occur a single time. The ten largest clones represent 9.5% to 12% of the sample. These data also featured in a second study, about T cells expressing NK-cell markers. That second publication adds: TCR beta cDNA libraries were prepared using 5'RACE template switching, which introduced a universal primer site and unique molecular identifiers. In sorted CD3+CD56+NKG2C+, CD3+CD56+NKG2C- and CD3+CD56-NKG2C+ T-cell subsets from eight donors, TCR beta-chain repertoires were profiled. Seven of the eight sequenced donors were HCMV-seropositive and one was HCMV-seronegative. To restrict sorting to alphabetaTCR-expressing T cells, an anti-gammadeltaTCR antibody was added in several experiments. For five or six donors, the dominant CD3+CD56+NKG2C+ clonotypes were among the top 10 CD8+ clonotypes and accounted for about 1.0-7.5% of CD8+ T cells. Those dominant clonotypes were again the most abundant among CD3+CD56-NKG2C+ cells in several donors, at about 25-60.1%. Whether the expanded NKG2C-expressing T cell clones were specific for HCMV antigens was left unclear. All eight donors whose samples were sequenced were randomly selected healthy volunteers, three of them men and five women. HCMV-specific IgG was detected in serum with a commercial ELISA kit to determine HCMV serostatus. Peripheral blood mononuclear cells were isolated from blood by Ficoll density gradient centrifugation. For five to seven donors, unsorted PBMC were also used to sequence bulk peripheral blood T-cell repertoires. cDNA synthesis was primed from the TCR beta constant segment and was followed by two successive PCR amplification steps. Libraries were sequenced as 2 x 150 bp reads on Illumina HiSeq 2000/2500, MiSeq or NextSeq. MIGEC handled demultiplexing of the reads and grouping by UMI, while MiTCR was used to assemble and quantify clonotypes. To remove erroneous sequences, TCR cDNA sequences were retained only when supported by two or more reads. The tcR package was used for downstream repertoire analysis, and clonotypes were matched between fractions using CDR3 nucleotide sequence together with V segment. VDJmatch was used to annotate antigen specificity against VDJdb, with one amino acid substitution in CDR3 allowed.

The sequence came from a man aged 50 to 59 who received an inactivated influenza vaccine. Donor details come from another sample of the same person, matched by shared clones. This chain joins TRBV4-2 to TRBJ2-2, with an unclear D gene assignment. The sequencing here drew on PBMCs from blood, taken on the day of vaccination. The CDR3 region: CASSHLSVLRDYTGELFF. The sequenced DNA: TGTGCCAGCAGCCACCTAAGCGTTTTACGAGACTACACCGGGGAGCTGTTTTTT.